The 30 T cell receptor beta chains reported below all come from one sample, sequenced in a study of blood T cell repertoires in COVID-19. This table comes from immunoSEQ multiplex PCR, and its TCRdb copy is limited to in-frame clones, with some not included. The table includes nearly 95,000 clones, under 80% detected once. The sequenced sample consisted of peripheral blood. Receptors were obtained from a man between 65 and 85 years old with COVID-19, enrolled during active disease.

This rearrangement joins TRBV4-1 to TRBJ2-2; 12 nucleotides align to TRBD1. V shed 5 bases, J shed 3 bases, and the junction held 7 bases outside the gene matches. Germline loops: CDR1 MGHRA, CDR2 YSYEKL. CDR3 size: 17 residues. The CDR3: CASSFGTGGLDTGELFF. The CDR3 bases are TGCGCCAGCAGCTTCGGGACAGGGGGCTTGGACACCGGGGAGCTGTTTTTT.

This chain connects TRBV21-1 to TRBJ2-1; the table's D call, TRBD2, has no DNA check behind it. TRBV21-1 is designated a pseudogene. The CDR3 sequence is 20 residues long. This chain's CDR3 is CASSRKDGETSGSSYNEQFF. Written as DNA, the CDR3 is TGTGCCAGCAGCAGGAAGGACGGGGAAACTAGCGGGAGCTCCTACAATGAGCAGTTCTTC.

The chain employs TRBV4-2 and TRBJ2-7; D not resolved. V was shortened by 0 bases and J by 5 bases, with 5 bases between the two germline ends. This CDR3 comprises 12 residues. The germline V gene encodes CDR1 LGHNA and CDR2 YNFKEQ. CDR3 residues: CASSQDRNEQYF. As DNA, the CDR3 is TGTGCCAGCAGCCAAGATAGAAACGAGCAGTACTTC.

A few counts support this clone. J is TRBJ2-3 and V is TRBV7-2; D is possibly TRBD1 (5 bases). V lost 3 bases, J lost 4 bases, and 14 bases lay in between. The CDR3 has 15 amino acids. Germline CDR1 reads SGHTA; CDR2 reads FQGNSA. The CDR3 DNA reads as TGTGCCAGCAGCTTTTTTGTACAGGAATCAGATACGCAGTATTTT. Its translation is CASSFFVQESDTQYF. The full variable domain, rest sourced from reference TRBV7-2 and TRBJ2-3, is GAGVSQSPSNKVTEKGKDVELRCDPISGHTALYWYRQSLGQGLEFLIYFQGNSAPDKSGLPSDRFSAERTGGSVSTLTIQRTQQEDSAVYLCASSFFVQESDTQYFGPGTRLTVL.

The genes are TRBV7-2 and TRBJ2-7; 10 bases are a match to TRBD2. Germline-derived CDR1 and CDR2 are SGHTA and FQGNSA. The trim removed 2 bases at V and 6 bases at J, leaving 4 bases unmatched. CDR3 length equals 14 residues. This CDR3 is CASSLRLAGVEQYF. CDR3 in DNA: TGTGCCAGCAGCTTACGGCTAGCGGGAGTCGAGCAGTACTTC.

The chain links TRBV24-1 to TRBJ2-1; a weak D match, TRBD1 (6 bases). The CDR3 loop spans 17 amino acids. Between the trimmed V and J ends, which lost 4 bases and 0 bases, there was a span of 15 bases. In germline, CDR1 is KGHDR, CDR2 SFDVKD. The CDR3 bases are TGTGCCACCAGTGACCGCAGGGGCCTACACTCCTACAATGAGCAGTTCTTC. This encodes CATSDRRGLHSYNEQFF.

This chain joins TRBV5-1 and TRBJ2-1; D is uncertain. The length of the CDR3 is 13 residues. Germline CDR1 is SGHRS and CDR2 is YFSETQ. V was trimmed by 1 base and J by 4 bases, leaving 6 bases between them. This chain's CDR3 is CASSLTDYNEQFF. In DNA, the CDR3 is TGCGCCAGCAGCTTGACAGATTACAATGAGCAGTTCTTC.

The rearrangement joins TRBV10-3 to TRBJ2-3; 9 bases match TRBD1. The junction had 7 bases not matched to a gene; V was cut back by 5 bases and J by 4 bases. The germline gives CDR1 ENHRY, CDR2 SYGVKD. The CDR3 runs to 15 residues. The CDR3 sequence is CAISRTGESPDTQYF. The CDR3 DNA follows: TGTGCCATCAGTAGGACAGGGGAGAGCCCAGATACGCAGTATTTT.

V usage is TRBV28 and J usage is TRBJ2-1; D is possibly TRBD1 (5 bases). Between the trimmed V and J ends, which lost 5 bases and 0 bases, there was a span of 14 bases. Germline-derived CDR1 and CDR2 are MDHEN and SYDVKM. This CDR3 region has 16 residues. Here the CDR3 reads CASSRWGSSSYNEQFF. For the CDR3, the DNA is TGTGCCAGCAGTAGGTGGGGCAGCAGCTCCTACAATGAGCAGTTCTTC. The entire variable domain, with the rest obtained from reference TRBV28 and TRBJ2-1, is as follows: DVKVTQSSRYLVKRTGEKVFLECVQDMDHENMFWYRQDPGLGLRLIYFSYDVKMKEKGDIPEGYSVSREKKERFSLILESASTNQTSMYLCASSRWGSSSYNEQFFGPGTRLTVL.

The chain employs TRBV9 and TRBJ1-2; the D is unclear. The germline V and J ends were trimmed by 2 bases and 1 base, with 9 bases remaining between them. The CDR3 runs 14 residues. Germline values: CDR1 SGDLS, CDR2 YYNGEE. The CDR3 DNA is TGTGCCAGCAGCGTGTTAACAAGTAACTATGGCTACACCTTC. The encoded protein is CASSVLTSNYGYTF.

V is TRBV19 and J is TRBJ1-1; no reliable D call. The V end lost 2 bases, the J end lost 4 bases, and 11 bases lay between the germline ends. CDR1 is LNHDA and CDR2 is SQIVND in the germline V gene (reference sequence). The CDR3 runs to 14 residues. Here the CDR3 DNA reads TGTGCCAGTAGTATATTTGTGAGCGGCACTGAAGCTTTCTTT. This sequence encodes CASSIFVSGTEAFF. The whole variable domain, filled in from reference TRBV19 and TRBJ1-1, reads DGGITQSPKYLFRKEGQNVTLSCEQNLNHDAMYWYRQDPGQGLRLIYYSQIVNDFQKGDIAEGYSVSREKKESFPLTVTSAQKNPTAFYLCASSIFVSGTEAFFGQGTRLTVV.

The chain recombines TRBV19 with TRBJ2-7; TRBD2 matches 7 bases. The germline V gene has CDR1 LNHDA and CDR2 SQIVND (reference sequence). V lost 10 bases and J lost 9; bases outside the gene matches: 15. The length of the CDR3 is 13 residues. The CDR3 DNA follows: TGTGCCACGGCGGGAGAAGGCACTACGGGGCAGTACTTC. It codes for CATAGEGTTGQYF.

DNA of the CDR3: TGTGCCAGCAGCTTGGGAGGGGACTCGGAAGGGGAGCAGTACTTC. Its protein is CASSLGGDSEGEQYF. This chain connects TRBV5-4 to TRBJ2-7; a possible D gene is TRBD2 (6 bases). The length of the CDR3 is 15 residues. Trimming cost V 0 bases and J 7 bases, with 17 bases left between them. Germline assignment: CDR1 SGHNT and CDR2 YYREEE (reference sequence).

This clone was counted a single time. This chain uses TRBV6-2 or TRBV6-3 with TRBJ2-2; 8 bases match TRBD1. Unmatched junction bases numbered 13, after V lost 6 bases and J lost 4 bases. Per germline, CDR1 MNHEY and CDR2 SVGEGT. The CDR3 has 17 residues. CDR3 residues: CASSIHQGQGFTGELFF. The CDR3 bases are TGTGCCAGCAGCATACACCAAGGACAGGGCTTCACCGGGGAGCTGTTTTTT.

The chain recombines TRBV5-1 with TRBJ2-3; 10 bases align to TRBD1. This CDR3 has 17 amino acids. Germline V gene lookup returns CDR1 SGHRS and CDR2 YFSETQ. V shed 0 bases, J shed 4 bases, and the junction held 8 bases outside the gene matches. The CDR3 region is CASSLALTGGRADTQYF. DNA for the CDR3: TGCGCCAGCAGCTTGGCCCTGACAGGGGGCCGAGCAGATACGCAGTATTTT. The full variable domain, in which reference TRBV5-1 and TRBJ2-3 provide the parts outside the CDR3, is KAGVTQTPRYLIKTRGQQVTLSCSPISGHRSVSWYQQTPGQGLQFLFEYFSETQRNKGNFPGRFSGRQFSNSRSEMNVSTLELGDSALYLCASSLALTGGRADTQYFGPGTRLTVL.

The chain uses TRBV19 and TRBJ1-1; perhaps TRBD1 as D (5 bases). Trimming took 5 bases from V and 0 from J, leaving 16 bases between them. The germline gives CDR1 LNHDA, CDR2 SQIVND (reference sequence). The CDR3 has 16 residues. As DNA, the CDR3 is TGTGCCAGTAGTCCAAGAAGGGGTCGCCTGAACACTGAAGCTTTCTTT. This gives the protein CASSPRRGRLNTEAFF.

DNA of the CDR3: TGCGCCAGCAGCCAAGTATGGGGGGGTCAGCCCCAGCATTTT. Amino acids: CASSQVWGGQPQHF. This chain uses TRBV4-1 with TRBJ1-5; TRBD1 might be the D (5 bases). Germline CDR1 is MGHRA and CDR2 is YSYEKL. CDR3 length: 14 amino acids. The V end was cut by 1 base, the J end by 6 bases, with 10 bases between.

The chain links TRBV7-3 to TRBJ2-1; 8 bases fit TRBD1. Germline-derived CDR1 and CDR2 are SGHTA and FQGTGA. The junction had 12 bases not matched to a gene; V was cut back by 5 bases and J by 9 bases. This CDR3 spans 15 amino acids. CDR3 DNA: TGTGCCAGCAGCCCGACGGACAGGGTGGGTTTTGAGCAGTTCTTC. This encodes CASSPTDRVGFEQFF.

On this clone: The same CDR3 can be traced to other DNA sequences in this sample. The CDR3 spells CASSPPGRGPVTGELFF. The DNA for the CDR3 is TGTGCCAGCTCACCACCCGGCAGGGGGCCAGTCACCGGGGAGCTGTTTTTT. V usage is TRBV18 and J usage is TRBJ2-2; 8 bases agree with TRBD1. V lost 0 bases and J lost 4; bases outside the gene matches: 7. The CDR3 totals 17 residues. Germline V gene data show CDR1 as KGHSH and CDR2 as LQKENI. Looking up the rest from reference TRBV18 and TRBJ2-2 gives the full variable domain: NAGVMQNPRHLVRRRGQEARLRCSPMKGHSHVYWYRQLPEEGLKFMVYLQKENIIDESGMPKERFSAEFPKEGPSILRIQQVVRGDSAAYFCASSPPGRGPVTGELFFGEGSRLTVL.

The chain has TRBV6-5 and TRBJ2-1; TRBD2 matches at 10 bases. This CDR3 has 15 residues. CDR1 MNHEY and CDR2 SVGAGI come from the germline V gene. V lost 2 bases, J lost 8 bases, and 6 bases stayed unmatched. The CDR3 coding sequence is TGTGCCAGCAGTTACCGGGATAGCGGGAGGTATGAGCAGTTCTTC. Its translation is CASSYRDSGRYEQFF.

This chain uses TRBV9 with TRBJ2-3; tentatively, D is TRBD2 (7 bases). Trimming removed 0 bases from V and 4 bases from J, with 15 bases in between. The germline V gene has CDR1 SGDLS and CDR2 YYNGEE. The CDR3 runs to 16 residues. This CDR3 reads CASSVGGGAVADTQYF. As DNA, the CDR3 is TGTGCCAGCAGCGTAGGAGGGGGGGCAGTAGCAGATACGCAGTATTTT.

This clone appeared a few times. The chain carries TRBV9 and TRBJ2-2; 9 bases are shared with TRBD2. Trimming cost V 2 bases and J 4 bases; bases outside gene matches: 9. Germline assignment: CDR1 SGDLS and CDR2 YYNGEE. This CDR3 spans 17 amino acids. Written as DNA, the CDR3 is TGTGCCAGCAGCGTTTTAGCGGGGGAAATACTCACCGGGGAGCTGTTTTTT. This sequence encodes CASSVLAGEILTGELFF.

Note on this clone: Other DNA sequences in this specimen translate into the identical CDR3. The chain joins TRBV5-1 to TRBJ2-7; D gene uncertain. Looked up from germline, CDR1 is SGHRS and CDR2 is YFSETQ. This CDR3 region has 13 residues. Trimming shortened V by 3 bases and J by 0 bases, and 7 bases separated the two germline ends. The CDR3 sequence: CASSSRSSYEQYF. CDR3 sequence (DNA): TGCGCCAGCAGCTCCCGTTCCTCCTACGAGCAGTACTTC.

This clone was picked up a small number of times. The chain has TRBV7-9 and TRBJ2-3; D is ambiguous. The length of the CDR3 is 12 residues. Germline V gene data show CDR1 as SEHNR and CDR2 as FQNEAQ (reference sequence). V lost 1 base, J lost 8 bases, and 7 bases lay in between. The CDR3 nucleotides read TGTGCCAGCAGCTTAGGGGCGAGTACGCAGTATTTT. Translation: CASSLGASTQYF.

The gene calls are TRBV11-2 and TRBJ2-1; 9 bases match TRBD2. CDR3 length: 16 amino acids. The germline V gene has CDR1 SGHAT and CDR2 FQNNGV. V gave up 2 bases and J gave up 7 bases; unmatched junction bases: 9. CDR3 sequence: CASSLKGLARGNEQFF. In DNA, the CDR3 is TGTGCCAGCAGCTTAAAGGGACTAGCAAGGGGTAATGAGCAGTTCTTC.

This chain connects TRBV19 to TRBJ2-7, with D possibly TRBD1 on 6 matching bases. V lost 9 bases, J lost 6 bases, and 15 bases lay in between. Germline lookup yields CDR1 LNHDA and CDR2 SQIVND (reference sequence). The CDR3 totals 12 residues. The CDR3 is CASRTAWGEQYF. In DNA form, the CDR3 reads TGTGCCAGCCGGACAGCTTGGGGCGAGCAGTACTTC.

The chain couples TRBV6-6 to TRBJ2-2; TRBD2 aligns across 13 bases. CDR1 MNHNY and CDR2 SVGAGI come from the germline V gene (reference sequence). The J segment lost 2 bases and the V segment lost 6 bases, leaving 0 bases of the junction unmatched. The CDR3 has 15 residues. The CDR3 region is CASRGLAGNTGELFF. The CDR3 bases are TGTGCCAGCAGGGGACTAGCGGGAAACACCGGGGAGCTGTTTTTT.

V usage is TRBV28 and J usage is TRBJ2-3, with D perhaps matching TRBD1 (7 bases). V lost 3 bases and J lost 4, with 11 bases in between. This CDR3 has 14 amino acids. The V gene's germline CDR1 is MDHEN and CDR2 SYDVKM. For the CDR3, the DNA is TGTGCCAGCAGTTTCCAGGGGGGAGCAGATACGCAGTATTTT. Encoded protein: CASSFQGGADTQYF.

The chain recombines TRBV5-1 with TRBJ2-7, with TRBD2 identical over 7 bases. Germline CDR1 is SGHRS and CDR2 is YFSETQ. The CDR3 has 13 residues. V trimming: 4 bases; J trimming: 1 base; junction bases outside the gene matches: 2. The CDR3 DNA follows: TGCGCCAGCAGCCCGGGACTATCCTACGAGCAGTACTTC. Encoded protein: CASSPGLSYEQYF. The variable domain in full, completed from reference TRBV5-1 and TRBJ2-7, reads KAGVTQTPRYLIKTRGQQVTLSCSPISGHRSVSWYQQTPGQGLQFLFEYFSETQRNKGNFPGRFSGRQFSNSRSEMNVSTLELGDSALYLCASSPGLSYEQYFGPGTRLTVT.

The V and J genes are TRBV7-6 and TRBJ1-1; TRBD1 might be the D (5 bases). V was clipped by 1 base and J by 1 base, with 13 bases between them. Germline V gene data show CDR1 as SGHVS and CDR2 as FNYEAQ. The CDR3 length is 16 residues. The CDR3 DNA is TGTGCCAGCAGCTTAGGAACAGGAACCACGAACACTGAAGCTTTCTTT. Its translation: CASSLGTGTTNTEAFF.